These 9 T cell receptor beta chains originate from one sample sequenced in a study of identical twins. TCRdb re-called the 5' RACE reads with MiXCR, one entry per CDR3 protein. The sample shows hundreds of thousands of distinct CDR3 sequences, roughly 8% of them seen only once. These sequences were also reported in another study, on yellow fever vaccine responses in identical twins.

The sample consisted of PBMCs. Receptor source: a woman aged 18-29 years in good health.

At least ten counts were recorded for this clonotype. The chain links TRBV20-1 to TRBJ1-1; D perhaps matches TRBD1 (6 bases). CDR3 length: 13 residues. The germline V gene has CDR1 DFQATT and CDR2 SNEGSKA (reference sequence). V lost 7 bases and J lost 5, with 17 bases in between. CDR3 sequence reads: CSGRGGAETEAFF. The CDR3 DNA reads TGCAGTGGAAGGGGGGGGGCTGAGACTGAAGCTTTCTTT.

This clonotype appeared a few times. This chain connects TRBV6-2 or TRBV6-3 to TRBJ2-7; a weak D match, TRBD1 (5 bases). The CDR3 is made up of 13 amino acids. V lost 5 bases and J lost 7, with 15 bases in between. CDR1 is MNHEY, CDR2 SVGEGT, per germline. This chain's CDR3 is CASSPGSGWEQYF. In DNA, the CDR3 is TGTGCCAGCAGTCCCGGTTCAGGGTGGGAGCAGTACTTC.

The rearrangement joins TRBV10-1 to TRBJ2-7, with D possibly being TRBD2 (7 bases). The CDR3 spans 17 residues. V was shortened by 2 bases and J by 2 bases, with 19 bases between the two germline ends. Germline V gene data show CDR1 as WNHNN and CDR2 as SYGVQD (reference sequence). The CDR3 is CASSEIGGLRSPYEQYF. The CDR3 region has the DNA TGCGCCAGCAGTGAGATAGGGGGACTACGGAGTCCCTACGAGCAGTACTTC.

The count of this clonotype is one. The CDR3 region has the DNA TGTGCCAGCAGCTTCATCGCAGTTGCAGATACGCAGTATTTT. Translating it yields CASSFIAVADTQYF. This chain links TRBV7-9 with TRBJ2-3; D is ambiguous. CDR3 size: 14 residues. Trimming took 3 bases from V and 4 from J, leaving 11 bases between them. The germline gives CDR1 SEHNR, CDR2 FQNEAQ (reference sequence).

V usage is TRBV24-1 and J usage is TRBJ1-5; 8 bases match TRBD1. Trimming took 4 bases from V and 4 from J; bases not matched to a gene: 5. The length of the CDR3 is 15 residues. The V gene's germline CDR1 is KGHDR and CDR2 SFDVKD. The CDR3: CATSERQGSNQPQHF. CDR3 DNA sequence: TGTGCCACCAGTGAACGACAGGGGTCGAATCAGCCCCAGCATTTT.

This sequence joins TRBV2 and TRBJ1-2; possible D gene TRBD1, 5 bases. Germline-derived CDR1 and CDR2 are SNHLY and FYNNEI. CDR3 length equals 12 residues. V was shortened by 6 bases and J by 7 bases, with 12 bases between the two germline ends. The CDR3 loop is CASRVRVGGYTF. CDR3 DNA sequence: TGTGCCAGCAGGGTCAGGGTTGGTGGCTACACCTTC. The entire variable domain, with the rest obtained from reference TRBV2 and TRBJ1-2, is as follows: EPEVTQTPSHQVTQMGQEVILRCVPISNHLYFYWYRQILGQKVEFLVSFYNNEISEKSEIFDDQFSVERPDGSNFTLKIRSTKLEDSAMYFCASRVRVGGYTFGSGTRLTVV.

The chain uses TRBV5-1 and TRBJ2-5; 11 bases agree with TRBD2. Germline V gene data show CDR1 as SGHRS and CDR2 as YFSETQ. CDR3 length: 16 residues. V dropped 2 bases and J dropped 6; count of bases not matched to a gene: 9. CDR3 in amino acids: CASSFAGTSGEKTQYF. In DNA form, the CDR3 reads TGCGCCAGCAGCTTCGCCGGGACTAGCGGCGAGAAGACCCAGTACTTC.

The rearrangement uses TRBV6-2 or TRBV6-3 and TRBJ1-2; 11 bases agree with TRBD1. V lost 4 bases, J lost 2 bases, and 3 bases stayed unmatched. CDR3 length equals 15 residues. Looked up from germline, CDR1 is MNHEY and CDR2 is SVGEGT. CDR3 bases: TGTGCCAGCAGTTCCCGGGACAGGGGGAACTATGGCTACACCTTC. Its protein is CASSSRDRGNYGYTF.

Only a few counts were recorded for this clonotype. The CDR3 nucleotides read TGTGCCAGCAGTGATCAGGTTTCTAGCACAGATACGCAGTATTTT. Protein product: CASSDQVSSTDTQYF. The V and J genes are TRBV25-1 and TRBJ2-3; D uncertain. This CDR3 spans 15 amino acids. The V gene's germline CDR1 is MGHDK and CDR2 SYGVNS. V was pared by 3 bases and J by 0 bases, with 10 bases between. Based on the CDR3 plus reference TRBV25-1 and TRBJ2-3, the full variable domain is EADIYQTPRYLVIGTGKKITLECSQTMGHDKMYWYQQDPGMELHLIHYSYGVNSTEKGDLSSESTVSRIRTEHFPLTLESARPSHTSQYLCASSDQVSSTDTQYFGPGTRLTVL.